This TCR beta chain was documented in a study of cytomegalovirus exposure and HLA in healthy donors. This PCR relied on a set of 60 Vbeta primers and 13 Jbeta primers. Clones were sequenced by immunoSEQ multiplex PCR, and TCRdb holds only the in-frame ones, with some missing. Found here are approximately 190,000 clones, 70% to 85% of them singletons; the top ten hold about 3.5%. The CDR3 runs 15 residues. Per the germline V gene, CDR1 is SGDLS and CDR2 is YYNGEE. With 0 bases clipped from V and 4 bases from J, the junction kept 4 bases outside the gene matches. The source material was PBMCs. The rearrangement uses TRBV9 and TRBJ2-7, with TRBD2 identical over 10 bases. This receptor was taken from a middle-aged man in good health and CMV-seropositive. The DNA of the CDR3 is TGTGCCAGCAGCGTAGAGGCTAGCGGGAGTTACGAGCAGTACTTC. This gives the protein CASSVEASGSYEQYF.